This paragraph covers one TCR beta chain sequence. Seattle researchers signed up patients amid active infection and tracked them longitudinally. Clones were sequenced by immunoSEQ multiplex PCR, and TCRdb holds only the in-frame ones, with some missing. The sample has about half a million clones; approximately 92% are singletons. This entry belongs to a study of blood T cell repertoires in COVID-19. Study information: Researchers got acute and convalescent COVID-19 samples from the United States, Italy and Spain. Nucleic acid was either cDNA or gDNA, and it came from T cells, B-cell-depleted T cells, or PBMCs.

This CDR3 is built from 18 residues. Germline CDR1 is SGDLS and CDR2 is YYNGEE. Trimming at V came to 0 bases and at J to 1 base, leaving 8 bases not matched to a gene. This receptor was obtained from a man between 18 and 29 years old with COVID-19, enrolled during active disease. This chain links TRBV9 with TRBJ2-2; 8 nucleotides agree with TRBD2. Sequencing input: peripheral blood. The CDR3 protein is CASSVGGAGGGNTGELFF. CDR3 bases: TGTGCCAGCAGCGTAGGAGGGGCGGGAGGAGGGAACACCGGGGAGCTGTTTTTT. Looking up the rest from reference TRBV9 and TRBJ2-2 gives the full variable domain: DSGVTQTPKHLITATGQRVTLRCSPRSGDLSVYWYQQSLDQGLQFLIQYYNGEERAKGNILERFSAQQFPDLHSELNLSSLELGDSALYFCASSVGGAGGGNTGELFFGEGSRLTVL.